Listed below are T cell receptor beta chains from one sample, sequenced in a study of blood T cell repertoires in COVID-19. Some clones are missing from TCRdb's copy, which holds only in-frame ones; the method was immunoSEQ multiplex PCR. The sample consists of under 300,000 clones, around 90% of them appearing once. The sequenced sample was peripheral blood. These receptor sequences come from a man aged 45-60 years with acute or convalescent COVID-19. The CDR3 runs from the conserved cysteine through the conserved F or W.

>TRBJ2-1|TRBV7-9
CASRLDRNLYNEQFF
>TRBJ1-5|TRBV3-1/TRBV3-2
CASSLGGQPQHF
>TRBJ2-1|TRBV5-1
CASSFSASGNNEQFF
>TRBJ2-1|TRBV5-1
CASSLVPGGNNEQFF
>TRBJ2-7|TRBV7-9
CASSMGRGGEQYF
>TRBJ2-7|TRBV6-1
CASSERFSYEQYF
>TRBJ1-1|TRBV5-1
CASSRTGKGTEAFF
>TRBJ1-6|TRBV6-5
CASSFGTDSPLHF
>TRBJ1-1|TRBV10-3
CAISTLGRLRSDTEAFF
>TRBJ1-2|TRBV20-1
CSASDQARYTF
>TRBJ2-2|TRBV15
CATSSPMNTGELFF
>TRBJ1-1|TRBV29-1
CSVGGGPGGTEAFF
>TRBJ2-4|TRBV30
CAWSPGTGGQGVDIQYF
>TRBJ2-2|TRBV7-3
CASSFGAGELFF
>TRBJ2-1|TRBV18
CASSPSGGGNEQFF
>TRBJ2-3|TRBV13
CASSPRTLASTDTQYF
>TRBJ2-1|TRBV27
CASGSATSGYNEQFF
>TRBJ2-1|TRBV11-1
CASSFQGRNNEQFF
>TRBJ1-1|TRBV6-5
CASRGTGPMNTEAFF
>TRBJ1-4|TRBV5-5
CASSSRSGFNEKLFF
>TRBJ1-2|TRBV30
CAWSVQGSYTF
>TRBJ1-4|TRBV9
CASSVQGSTNEKLFF
>TRBJ1-1|TRBV5-1
CASSLAGTGVSEAFF
>TRBJ1-5|TRBV6-6
CASSPTPSQQGNQPQHF
>TRBJ2-1|TRBV30
CAWIRGGGGKFF
>TRBJ2-5|TRBV4-2
CASSQDPAGDGTQYF
>TRBJ1-2|TRBV18
CASTGTGKDYGYTF
>TRBJ2-3|TRBV7-2
CASSPGTSGGAIDTQYF
>TRBJ2-7|TRBV7-4
CASSTDRGRHSYEQYF
>TRBJ2-2|TRBV7-3
CASSRRAGELFF
>TRBJ2-4|TRBV29-1
CSAVAGGLQNIQYF
>TRBJ2-5|TRBV3-1/TRBV3-2
CASSQDPGLAGGQETQYF
>TRBJ1-5|TRBV12-3/TRBV12-4
CASSLGGTPQHF
>TRBJ2-2|TRBV5-1
CASSFSDRPNTGELFF
>TRBJ1-5|TRBV19
CASRNRGRDGQPQHF